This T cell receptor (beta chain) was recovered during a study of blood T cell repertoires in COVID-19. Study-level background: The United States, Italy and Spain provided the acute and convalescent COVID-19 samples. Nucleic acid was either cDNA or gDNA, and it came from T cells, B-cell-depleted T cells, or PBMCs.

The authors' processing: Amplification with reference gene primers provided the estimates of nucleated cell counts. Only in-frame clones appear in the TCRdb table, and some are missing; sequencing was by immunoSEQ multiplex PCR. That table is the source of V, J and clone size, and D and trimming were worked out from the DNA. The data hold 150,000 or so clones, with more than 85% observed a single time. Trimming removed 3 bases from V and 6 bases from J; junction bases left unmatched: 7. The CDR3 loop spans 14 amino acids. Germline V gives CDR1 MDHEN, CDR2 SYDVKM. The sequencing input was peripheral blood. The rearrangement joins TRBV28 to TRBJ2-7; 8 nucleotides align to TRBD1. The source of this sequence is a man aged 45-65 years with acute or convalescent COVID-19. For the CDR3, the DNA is TGTGCCAGCAGTTTCAGGGGGCCCCACCGCGAGCAGTACTTC. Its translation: CASSFRGPHREQYF.